The present T cell receptor (beta chain) was sequenced within a study of blood T cell repertoires in COVID-19. Repertoires were generated with immunoSEQ multiplex PCR, while TCRdb's copy carries only in-frame clones and drops some. The table records roughly 26,000 clones, roughly 94% of them present only once. The V end lost 1 base, the J end lost 8 bases, and 5 bases lay between the germline ends. The CDR3 runs 12 residues. The V gene's germline CDR1 is SGHTA and CDR2 FQGNSA. This clonotype was sampled from a human donor with active COVID-19. The donor label of this sample is uncertain. V gene TRBV7-2 combines with J gene TRBJ1-4; D is ambiguous. The source material was peripheral blood. CDR3 DNA: TGTGCCAGCAGCTTAGGCGGAGAAAAACTGTTTTTT. Amino acid sequence: CASSLGGEKLFF.